What follows are 18 T cell receptor beta chains derived from one specimen sequenced in a study of blood T cells in healthy people across ages. With a J-beta primer mix and a sample-barcoded 5' primer, a second PCR ran about 7 to 12 cycles. MiXCR, run by TCRdb on the 5' RACE reads, gives a single entry per CDR3 protein. The sample comprises over 1,500,000 distinct CDR3 sequences, roughly 43% of which are singletons, and roughly 23% rests with the top ten. Sequenced sample: blood. The source of these receptors is a human donor in good health.

The rearrangement uses TRBV20-1 and TRBJ2-1, with D possibly matching TRBD1 (6 bases). CDR3 length: 13 residues. Germline V gives CDR1 DFQATT, CDR2 SNEGSKA (reference sequence). This chain's CDR3 is CSTTGSSYNEQFF. The CDR3 region has the DNA TGCAGCACTACAGGGAGCTCCTACAATGAGCAGTTCTTC.

This clonotype was recorded a few times. This chain uses TRBV14 with TRBJ2-1; D might be TRBD1 (5 bases). CDR3 size: 13 residues. V was clipped by 5 bases and J by 4 bases, with 9 bases between them. Germline V gives CDR1 SGHDN, CDR2 FVKESK. The CDR3 region is CASSTRQYNEQFF. CDR3 sequence (DNA): TGTGCCAGCAGCACGCGACAGTACAATGAGCAGTTCTTC. Full variable domain (rest looked up from reference TRBV14 and TRBJ2-1): EAGVTQFPSHSVIEKGQTVTLRCDPISGHDNLYWYRRVMGKEIKFLLHFVKESKQDESGMPNNRFLAERTGGTYSTLKVQPAELEDSGVYFCASSTRQYNEQFFGPGTRLTVL.

V and J are TRBV28 and TRBJ2-7, with D perhaps TRBD1 (5 bases). The V end was cut by 2 bases, the J end by 4 bases, with 9 bases between. The CDR3 sequence is 13 residues long. Germline CDR1 and CDR2: MDHEN and SYDVKM. The chain's CDR3 is CASSLRGWYEQYF. The CDR3 DNA reads TGTGCCAGCAGTTTAAGGGGATGGTACGAGCAGTACTTC.

The CDR3 protein is CATSERQGSNQPQHF. CDR3 nucleotides: TGTGCCACCAGTGAGCGACAGGGGAGCAATCAGCCCCAGCATTTT. This rearrangement joins TRBV24-1 to TRBJ1-5, with 8 positions matching TRBD1. Germline V lookup: CDR1 KGHDR, CDR2 SFDVKD. This CDR3 has 15 amino acids. The trim removed 4 bases at V and 1 base at J, leaving 2 bases unmatched.

V gene TRBV7-2 combines with J gene TRBJ1-2; D unresolved. The CDR3 loop spans 13 amino acids. Trimming removed 0 bases from V and 8 bases from J, with 10 bases in between. In germline, CDR1 is SGHTA, CDR2 FQGNSA. CDR3 nucleotides: TGTGCCAGCAGCTTAGCAGGGAAAGGCGGCTACACCTTC. Translating it yields CASSLAGKGGYTF.

The rearrangement joins TRBV9 to TRBJ2-7, with D perhaps matching TRBD1 (6 bases). V was pared by 7 bases and J by 2 bases, with 16 bases between. Germline lookup yields CDR1 SGDLS and CDR2 YYNGEE. The CDR3 has 14 residues. The CDR3 loop is CASSAGTGTYEQYF. In DNA form, the CDR3 reads TGTGCCAGCTCGGCGGGCACAGGGACCTACGAGCAGTACTTC.

J is TRBJ2-1 and V is TRBV15, with D perhaps matching TRBD2 (7 bases). Looked up from germline, CDR1 is LNHNV and CDR2 is YYDKDF (reference sequence). V was shortened by 4 bases and J by 0 bases, with 16 bases between the two germline ends. This CDR3 contains 17 residues. CDR3 amino acids: CATSKGGIRGSYNEQFF. The CDR3 DNA reads as TGTGCCACCAGCAAGGGGGGGATAAGGGGCTCCTACAATGAGCAGTTCTTC.

The chain links TRBV5-1 to TRBJ2-1; a weak D match, TRBD1 (6 bases). From germline, CDR1 is SGHRS and CDR2 YFSETQ. V was trimmed by 0 bases and J by 8 bases, leaving 15 bases between them. This CDR3 has 15 amino acids. The CDR3 sequence: CASSLGQGFVDEQFF. The CDR3 coding sequence is TGCGCCAGCAGCTTGGGGCAGGGGTTCGTGGATGAGCAGTTCTTC. Full variable domain (outside the CDR3, taken from reference TRBV5-1 and TRBJ2-1): KAGVTQTPRYLIKTRGQQVTLSCSPISGHRSVSWYQQTPGQGLQFLFEYFSETQRNKGNFPGRFSGRQFSNSRSEMNVSTLELGDSALYLCASSLGQGFVDEQFFGPGTRLTVL.

This clonotype was counted a few times. The rearrangement links TRBV7-8 to TRBJ2-5, with D possibly being TRBD1 or TRBD2 (5 bases each). CDR3 size: 17 residues. The V end was cut by 2 bases, the J end by 2 bases, with 18 bases between. Germline lookup yields CDR1 SGHVS and CDR2 FQNEAQ. This CDR3 is CASSLPRAGTAQETQYF. In nucleotides, the CDR3 is TGTGCCAGCAGCTTACCACGCGCCGGGACCGCACAAGAGACCCAGTACTTC.

The chain carries TRBV2 and TRBJ2-1; 12 nucleotides match TRBD1. The CDR3 sequence is 15 residues long. The germline V gene encodes CDR1 SNHLY and CDR2 FYNNEI. V lost 3 bases to trimming and J lost 8 bases; unmatched junction nucleotides: 5. CDR3 amino acids: CASSEGQGARDEQFF. The CDR3 DNA reads TGTGCCAGCAGTGAGGGACAGGGGGCGAGGGATGAGCAGTTCTTC.

There are a few counts of this clonotype. The chain carries TRBV12-3 or TRBV12-4 and TRBJ1-6; D uncertain. The germline V and J ends were trimmed by 3 bases and 7 bases, with 7 bases remaining between them. The CDR3 totals 13 residues. CDR3 in amino acids: CASSFSENSPLHF. For the CDR3, the DNA is TGTGCCAGCAGTTTTTCAGAGAATTCACCCCTCCACTTT.

A few counts support this clonotype. The chain is built from TRBV9 and TRBJ2-1; 7 nucleotides agree with TRBD2. CDR1 SGDLS and CDR2 YYNGEE come from the germline V gene. The CDR3 runs 17 residues. Trimming removed 2 bases from V and 0 bases from J; junction bases left unmatched: 8. The CDR3 sequence: CASSVGRGLSSYNEQFF. The CDR3 nucleotides read TGTGCCAGCAGCGTTGGGAGGGGACTAAGCTCCTACAATGAGCAGTTCTTC. Filled out from reference TRBV9 and TRBJ2-1, the complete variable domain reads DSGVTQTPKHLITATGQRVTLRCSPRSGDLSVYWYQQSLDQGLQFLIQYYNGEERAKGNILERFSAQQFPDLHSELNLSSLELGDSALYFCASSVGRGLSSYNEQFFGPGTRLTVL.

The chain uses TRBV29-1 and TRBJ1-2, with D unclear. This CDR3 has 13 residues. Per germline, CDR1 SQVTM and CDR2 ANQGSEA. V was cut by 7 bases and J by 4 bases, with 16 bases left in between. CDR3 in amino acids: CSARTLLGYGYTF. CDR3 nucleotide sequence: TGCAGCGCAAGAACTCTTCTGGGCTATGGCTACACCTTC. Full variable domain (missing parts from reference TRBV29-1 and TRBJ1-2): SAVISQKPSRDICQRGTSLTIQCQVDSQVTMMFWYRQQPGQSLTLIATANQGSEATYESGFVIDKFPISRPNLTFSTLTVSNMSPEDSSIYLCSARTLLGYGYTFGSGTRLTVV.

This clonotype was seen more than once but under ten times. One end of the junction fails to match germline, which may point to a read error. The CDR3 bases are TGTGCCAGCAGTTTCCCTAGTAGCGGGGAGCGCTACGGGCAGTACTTC. Translation: CASSFPSSGERYGQYF. V and J are TRBV28 and TRBJ2-7, with 8 bases lining up with TRBD2. The CDR3 extends over 16 amino acids. CDR1 and CDR2 from the germline V gene are MDHEN and SYDVKM.

The chain links TRBV28 to TRBJ1-5; the D is unclear. V was cut by 10 bases and J by 4 bases, with 14 bases left in between. This CDR3 contains 13 residues. Per the germline V gene, CDR1 is MDHEN and CDR2 is SYDVKM. This chain's CDR3 is CATKLAGNQPQHF. The CDR3 bases are TGTGCCACCAAGTTAGCGGGGAATCAGCCCCAGCATTTT.

This clonotype was recorded a few times. The V gene is TRBV12-3 or TRBV12-4, the J gene TRBJ1-2; 9 nucleotides align to TRBD1. There are 14 residues in the CDR3. J gave up 8 bases and V 5 bases, and 9 bases lay outside the gene matches. The CDR3 here is CASSPPRDRAGYTF. The CDR3 DNA reads TGTGCCAGCAGTCCCCCCCGGGACAGGGCAGGCTACACCTTC.

This clonotype showed up just a few times. The rearrangement uses TRBV7-2 and TRBJ2-1, with 8 nucleotides matching TRBD1. The CDR3 extends over 15 amino acids. Germline V gene data show CDR1 as SGHTA and CDR2 as FQGNSA. Losses at the gene ends were 5 bases for V and 4 bases for J; bases not matched to a gene: 7. The CDR3 DNA follows: TGTGCCAGCAGCCCCTGGGACAGGCGTTACAATGAGCAGTTCTTC. Translation gives CASSPWDRRYNEQFF.

This clonotype was observed a single time. The chain carries TRBV5-1 and TRBJ2-2; 7 bases line up with TRBD1. With V trimmed by 4 bases and J by 4 bases, 10 bases remained unmatched. Germline-derived CDR1 and CDR2 are SGHRS and YFSETQ. CDR3 length: 16 residues. The CDR3 DNA reads TGCGCCAGCAGCCCAACCGACAGGGTCGGCACCGGGGAGCTGTTTTTT. This sequence encodes CASSPTDRVGTGELFF.